These T cell receptor beta chains were read from a single sample in a study of T cells after yellow fever vaccination. TCRdb re-called the 5' RACE reads through MiXCR, storing one row per CDR3 protein. The sample has roughly 56,000 distinct CDR3 sequences; 5.5% to 6% are singletons. The sample in question was PBMCs, either bulk or a sorted T-cell subset (CD4+, CD8+, memory, or dextramer-sorted; not recorded which), obtained on the day of the yellow fever booster vaccination. The receptors were sampled from a man aged 18-30 years who received the YFV17D yellow fever vaccine. CDR3s include the opening cysteine and the closing phenylalanine or tryptophan. The order of the fields is D gene, V gene, J gene, clone size, CDR3 protein, CDR3 DNA. D genes are given only for firm matches. The size of a clone is reported for some rows only, either as once, few or many, or as a class for expanded clones.

TRBD2,TRBV20-1,TRBJ2-5,few,CSAAGEARRGETQYF,TGCAGTGCTGCGGGGGAGGCCAGACGGGGAGAGACCCAGTACTTC
NA,TRBV4-2,TRBJ2-3,many,CASSQIRAASTDTQYF,TGTGCCAGCAGCCAAATTCGGGCGGCCAGCACAGATACGCAGTATTTT
TRBD1,TRBV6-2/TRBV6-3,TRBJ2-7,few,CASRPTGRASYEQYF,TGTGCCAGCAGGCCGACAGGGAGAGCCTCCTACGAGCAGTACTTC
NA,TRBV4-3,TRBJ1-5,few,CASSPEPDWALPQHF,TGCGCCAGCAGCCCCGAGCCCGACTGGGCTTTGCCCCAGCATTTT
NA,TRBV6-2/TRBV6-3,TRBJ2-7,many,CASSYGKGGEQYF,TGTGCCAGCAGTTATGGCAAGGGGGGTGAGCAGTACTTC
NA,TRBV12-3/TRBV12-4,TRBJ1-6,many,CASSWALGGSPLHF,TGTGCCAGCAGCTGGGCGTTGGGGGGTTCACCCCTCCACTTT
TRBD2,TRBV6-5,TRBJ2-3,NA,CASSPVGGVVDTQYF,TGTGCCAGCAGTCCTGTCGGGGGGGTTGTAGATACGCAGTATTTT
TRBD1,TRBV6-5,TRBJ1-1,NA,CASRRDSFMVSTEAFF,TGTGCCAGCAGAAGGGACAGCTTCATGGTTTCCACTGAAGCTTTCTTT
NA,TRBV6-2/TRBV6-3,TRBJ1-2,NA,CASSSAGRALYGYTF,TGTGCCAGCAGCTCCGCCGGCAGGGCCCTCTATGGCTACACCTTC
NA,TRBV11-2,TRBJ1-5,few,CASSPTDNQPQHF,TGTGCCAGCAGCCCAACAGACAATCAGCCCCAGCATTTT
NA,TRBV7-2,TRBJ2-2,NA,CASNLVGGPDTGELFF,TGTGCCAGCAACCTGGTTGGGGGGCCGGACACCGGGGAGCTGTTTTTT
NA,TRBV5-5,TRBJ2-1,many,CASRAPVRNEQFF,TGTGCCAGCAGGGCCCCTGTCAGGAATGAGCAGTTCTTC
NA,TRBV10-3,TRBJ2-1,NA,CAISESTRGDERFF,TGTGCCATCAGTGAGTCGACGAGGGGTGATGAGCGGTTCTTC
NA,TRBV4-1,TRBJ1-1,few,CASSQEPDVDTEAFF,TGCGCCAGCAGCCAAGAACCTGATGTTGACACTGAAGCTTTCTTT
NA,TRBV6-5,TRBJ1-1,many,CASSSVANTEAFF,TGTGCCAGCAGTTCTGTCGCGAACACTGAAGCTTTCTTT
NA,TRBV4-1,TRBJ1-4,many,CASSSQDNEKLFF,TGCGCCAGCAGCTCCCAGGATAATGAAAAACTGTTTTTT
NA,TRBV11-2,TRBJ2-1,few,CASSGENLEQFF,TGTGCCAGCAGCGGAGAAAATTTAGAGCAGTTCTTC
NA,TRBV4-1,TRBJ1-1,few,CASSQRSMNTEAFF,TGCGCCAGCAGCCAAAGATCTATGAACACTGAAGCTTTCTTT
NA,TRBV29-1,TRBJ1-1,many,CSVGPRPEAFF,TGCAGCGTTGGTCCGAGGCCCGAAGCTTTCTTT
TRBD1,TRBV18,TRBJ1-6,many,CASSPTGTANSPLHF,TGTGCCAGCTCACCAACCGGGACAGCAAATTCACCCCTCCACTTT
NA,TRBV4-1,TRBJ1-2,many,CASSQDPDNYGYTF,TGCGCCAGCAGCCAAGACCCAGATAACTATGGCTACACCTTC
TRBD1,TRBV11-1,TRBJ2-1,few,CASSLAGTGSLRKHNEQFF,TGTGCCAGCAGCTTAGCCGGGACAGGGTCCCTAAGGAAGCACAATGAGCAGTTCTTC
NA,TRBV6-2/TRBV6-3,TRBJ2-3,few,CASSPTGTQYF,TGTGCCAGCAGTCCCACGGGTACGCAGTATTTT
NA,TRBV6-2/TRBV6-3,TRBJ2-1,NA,CASHYDTYNEQFF,TGTGCCAGCCATTACGACACGTACAATGAGCAGTTCTTC
NA,TRBV29-1,TRBJ2-1,many,CSVEDSTGYGEQFF,TGCAGCGTTGAGGACTCCACAGGTTATGGTGAGCAGTTCTTC
NA,TRBV4-3,TRBJ1-6,NA,CASSQDLGRLGTYNSPLHF,TGCGCCAGCAGCCAAGATCTGGGACGCCTCGGCACCTATAATTCACCCCTCCACTTT
TRBD2,TRBV3-1,TRBJ2-5,many,CASSQLAGMETQYF,TGTGCCAGCAGCCAGCTAGCGGGGATGGAGACCCAGTACTTC
NA,TRBV5-1,TRBJ1-1,many,CASSLARVTEAFF,TGCGCCAGCAGCTTGGCCAGGGTGACTGAAGCTTTCTTT
TRBD1,TRBV4-3,TRBJ2-7,few,CASSQDIGTGSYEQYF,TGCGCCAGCAGCCAAGATATCGGGACAGGGAGTTACGAGCAGTACTTC
TRBD1,TRBV20-1,TRBJ1-5,few,CSARQQGLWGNQPQHF,TGCAGTGCTAGACAACAGGGGCTTTGGGGCAATCAGCCCCAGCATTTT
NA,TRBV12-3/TRBV12-4,TRBJ1-1,few,CASTSRTPRGTEAFF,TGTGCCAGCACCTCCAGGACACCTAGGGGCACTGAAGCTTTCTTT
NA,TRBV3-1,TRBJ2-1,NA,CASSQVLGDEQFF,TGTGCCAGCAGCCAAGTCCTCGGCGATGAGCAGTTCTTC
NA,TRBV20-1,TRBJ1-5,many,CSASRSNQPQHF,TGCAGTGCTAGTAGATCCAATCAGCCCCAGCATTTT
NA,TRBV27,TRBJ2-5,few,CASRKLDQRLQETQYF,TGTGCCAGCCGAAAATTGGACCAACGATTACAAGAGACCCAGTACTTC
NA,TRBV3-1,TRBJ2-3,many,CASSQEVSTDTQYF,TGTGCCAGCAGCCAAGAAGTTAGTACAGATACGCAGTATTTT
NA,TRBV9,TRBJ2-1,few,CASSVGPPLSYNEQFF,TGTGCCAGCAGCGTAGGTCCACCTCTCTCCTACAATGAGCAGTTCTTC
NA,TRBV4-1,TRBJ2-1,NA,CASKGAEQFF,TGCGCCAGCAAAGGGGCTGAGCAGTTCTTC
TRBD1,TRBV11-2,TRBJ2-3,many,CASSWGQGATTDTQYF,TGTGCCAGCAGCTGGGGACAGGGGGCGACCACAGATACGCAGTATTTT
NA,TRBV12-5,TRBJ1-2,NA,CASGLGYGYTF,TGTGCTAGTGGTCTAGGCTATGGCTACACCTTC
NA,TRBV4-2,TRBJ1-2,many,CASSQELYGYTF,TGTGCCAGCAGCCAAGAACTCTATGGCTACACCTTC
TRBD1,TRBV29-1,TRBJ2-3,many,CSVEGGQDSTDTQYF,TGCAGCGTTGAGGGGGGACAGGATAGCACAGATACGCAGTATTTT
TRBD1,TRBV29-1,TRBJ1-1,NA,CSVRTGGVTEAFF,TGCAGCGTCCGGACAGGGGGAGTCACTGAAGCTTTCTTT
NA,TRBV20-1,TRBJ1-2,many,CSARVGGTQSGYTF,TGCAGTGCTAGAGTAGGGGGGACCCAGTCTGGCTACACCTTC
NA,TRBV20-1,TRBJ2-5,many,CSGVRDLQETQYF,TGCAGTGGGGTCCGGGACCTTCAAGAGACCCAGTACTTC
NA,TRBV12-3/TRBV12-4,TRBJ1-1,NA,CASSLALTGLAAEAFF,TGTGCCAGCAGTTTAGCCCTAACAGGGTTAGCAGCAGAAGCTTTCTTT
TRBD2,TRBV5-4,TRBJ2-2,once,CASSLSGGARTGELFF,TGTGCCAGCAGCTTAAGCGGGGGGGCCCGAACCGGGGAGCTGTTTTTT
TRBD1,TRBV27,TRBJ1-2,NA,CASNGQGAGGYTF,TGTGCCAGTAATGGACAGGGGGCTGGAGGCTACACCTTC
TRBD2,TRBV19,TRBJ2-7,NA,CASSIGTSGALEQYF,TGTGCCAGTAGTATTGGAACTAGCGGGGCCCTCGAGCAGTACTTC
NA,TRBV11-1,TRBJ2-2,few,CASSPRDTGELFF,TGTGCCAGCAGCCCCAGGGATACCGGGGAGCTGTTTTTT
TRBD1,TRBV11-3,TRBJ2-1,few,CASSNPGGQGAYEQFF,TGTGCCAGCAGCAACCCTGGGGGGCAGGGGGCCTATGAGCAGTTCTTC
NA,TRBV4-1,TRBJ1-2,many,CASSQTDTATLNYGYTF,TGCGCCAGCAGCCAGACGGACACAGCCACCCTCAACTATGGCTACACCTTC
NA,TRBV9,TRBJ2-4,few,CASSPEIENIQYF,TGTGCCAGCAGCCCAGAGATTGAAAACATTCAGTACTTC
NA,TRBV6-2/TRBV6-3,TRBJ2-1,few,CASKTGATEQFF,TGTGCCAGCAAAACGGGCGCAACGGAGCAGTTCTTC